The 24 T cell receptor beta chains below come from one sample, sequenced in a study of shared clonotypes between healthy human individuals. Here immunoSEQ multiplex PCR was the method, and the copy in TCRdb shows in-frame clones only, minus some. This table holds about 95,000 clones, less than 80% found once. Material: memory CD8+ T cells sorted from blood. Subset: CD45RO+ cells pooled with CCR7-negative TemRA cells. Receptors were obtained from a young man in good health.

This clone has just one count. This likely comes from a read error, as the CDR3 has no conserved phenylalanine or tryptophan at its end. Because the CDR3's place on the DNA is in doubt, the DNA is left out and the CDR3 is given as listed by TCRdb. The chain has TRBV2 and TRBJ2-7; the table calls TRBD1, which could not be checked here. Germline values: CDR1 SNHLY, CDR2 FYNNEI. The CDR3 region is 13 residues in length, termini included. Here the CDR3 reads CASSSGTGGPLVI.

V gene TRBV29-1 combines with J gene TRBJ1-3; weak D call: TRBD1 (5 bases). Germline assignment: CDR1 SQVTM and CDR2 ANQGSEA. This CDR3 has 13 residues. V lost 6 bases to trimming and J lost 4 bases, with 13 bases between them. The CDR3 spells CSVWGIQGNTIYF. The CDR3 coding sequence is TGCAGCGTGTGGGGCATTCAGGGAAACACCATATATTTT.

The chain links TRBV29-1 to TRBJ2-1; tentative D call: TRBD1 (5 bases). V was clipped by 1 base and J by 0 bases, with 10 bases between them. From germline, CDR1 is SQVTM and CDR2 ANQGSEA. The CDR3 is 15 residues long. The CDR3 is CSVEGTLDSYNEQFF. In nucleotides, the CDR3 is TGCAGCGTTGAAGGGACACTGGACTCCTACAATGAGCAGTTCTTC.

The rearrangement links TRBV19 to TRBJ1-1; D is unclear. The V end lost 7 bases, the J end lost 0 bases, and 9 bases lay between the germline ends. The CDR3 totals 13 residues. Germline values: CDR1 LNHDA, CDR2 SQIVND (reference sequence). The CDR3 nucleotides are TGTGCCAGTAAAACAGATCTGAACACTGAAGCTTTCTTT. Amino acids: CASKTDLNTEAFF.

The CDR3 sequence is CASSLTAHYGYTF. In nucleotides, the CDR3 is TGTGCCAGCAGTTTAACAGCGCACTATGGCTACACCTTC. This chain joins TRBV27 and TRBJ1-2; D gene ambiguous. V was shortened by 2 bases and J by 3 bases, with 7 bases between the two germline ends. The germline V gene has CDR1 MNHEY and CDR2 SMNVEV (reference sequence). There are 13 residues in the CDR3.

The V call is TRBV11-1, the J call TRBJ1-2; D remains ambiguous. The V and J ends lost 5 bases and 6 bases respectively, with 13 bases between them. Germline assignment: CDR1 SGHAT and CDR2 FQDESV (reference sequence). The length of the CDR3 is 13 residues. The CDR3 nucleotides read TGTGCCAGCAGCCCCAGGAGATTTGATGGCTACACCTTC. It specifies CASSPRRFDGYTF. The variable domain in full, completed from reference TRBV11-1 and TRBJ1-2, reads EAEVAQSPRYKITEKSQAVAFWCDPISGHATLYWYRQILGQGPELLVQFQDESVVDDSQLPKDRFSAERLKGVDSTLKIQPAELGDSAMYLCASSPRRFDGYTFGSGTRLTVV.

This clone has only a few counts. In the same sample, other DNA sequences code for this CDR3. The V gene is TRBV18, the J gene TRBJ2-7; 12 bases map to TRBD2. Trimming took 3 bases from V and 2 from J; bases not matched to a gene: 5. The CDR3 is 16 amino acids. The germline CDR1 and CDR2 sequences are KGHSH and LQKENI. This CDR3 is CASSPRLAGGPYEQYF. DNA for the CDR3: TGTGCCAGCTCACCGCGTCTAGCGGGAGGGCCCTACGAGCAGTACTTC. Full variable domain (rest looked up from reference TRBV18 and TRBJ2-7): NAGVMQNPRHLVRRRGQEARLRCSPMKGHSHVYWYRQLPEEGLKFMVYLQKENIIDESGMPKERFSAEFPKEGPSILRIQQVVRGDSAAYFCASSPRLAGGPYEQYFGPGTRLTVT.

The chain has TRBV18 and TRBJ1-1, with 7 bases fitting TRBD1. V shed 5 bases and J 1 base; nucleotides not matched to a gene: 4. CDR1 and CDR2 from the germline V gene are KGHSH and LQKENI. The CDR3 contains 14 residues. CDR3 amino acids: CASSWGQTNTEAFF. CDR3 nucleotide sequence: TGTGCCAGCTCATGGGGACAGACGAACACTGAAGCTTTCTTT.

The chain combines TRBV5-4 with TRBJ2-1; 9 bases are shared with TRBD1. J gave up 1 base and V 3 bases, and 5 bases lay outside the gene matches. The germline CDR1 and CDR2 sequences are SGHNT and YYREEE (reference sequence). There are 16 residues in the CDR3. CDR3 nucleotides: TGTGCCAGCAGCTCCCCGGGACAGGGTTCCTACAATGAGCAGTTCTTC. This encodes CASSSPGQGSYNEQFF. The entire variable domain, with the rest obtained from reference TRBV5-4 and TRBJ2-1, is as follows: ETGVTQSPTHLIKTRGQQVTLRCSSQSGHNTVSWYQQALGQGPQFIFQYYREEENGRGNFPPRFSGLQFPNYSSELNVNALELDDSALYLCASSSPGQGSYNEQFFGPGTRLTVL.

The chain joins TRBV27 to TRBJ2-3, with 8 bases identical to TRBD2. This CDR3 is built from 16 residues. Germline CDR1 is MNHEY and CDR2 is SMNVEV (reference sequence). Germline trimming cut 6 bases from V and 3 bases from J; bases unmatched to any gene: 11. The CDR3: CASSPSSGRGTDTQYF. The CDR3 DNA reads TGTGCCAGCAGCCCTTCAAGCGGGAGAGGTACAGATACGCAGTATTTT.

This chain uses TRBV20-1 with TRBJ1-4; D unresolved. In germline, CDR1 is DFQATT, CDR2 SNEGSKA (reference sequence). CDR3 size: 11 residues. V was trimmed by 5 bases and J by 8 bases, leaving 9 bases between them. The CDR3, as DNA: TGCAGTGCTCGCTCGGGGGAAAAACTGTTTTTT. This codes for CSARSGEKLFF.

V usage is TRBV5-6 and J usage is TRBJ1-1; D gene unclear. Per the germline V gene, CDR1 is SGHDT and CDR2 is YYEEEE. Trimming removed 2 bases at V and 4 bases at J, with 15 bases between. This CDR3 comprises 15 residues. Here the CDR3 DNA reads TGTGCCAGCAGCTTACCGACGGGGTGGGCCACTGAAGCTTTCTTT. This encodes CASSLPTGWATEAFF. Complete variable domain (other parts from reference TRBV5-6 and TRBJ1-1): DAGVTQSPTHLIKTRGQQVTLRCSPKSGHDTVSWYQQALGQGPQFIFQYYEEEERQRGNFPDRFSGHQFPNYSSELNVNALLLGDSALYLCASSLPTGWATEAFFGQGTRLTVV.

The CDR3 protein is CASSQDSSRGDTQYF. DNA of the CDR3: TGTGCCAGCAGCCAGGACAGTAGTCGTGGGGATACGCAGTATTTT. The chain links TRBV28 to TRBJ2-3; D is possibly TRBD1 (6 bases). Germline-derived CDR1 and CDR2 are MDHEN and SYDVKM. V lost 6 bases and J 6 bases, leaving 19 bases between the germline ends. The CDR3 runs to 15 residues.

As DNA, the CDR3 is TGCGCCAGCAGCCAAGGTACCGGGACTAGCAGCGAGCAGTACTTC. Its translation: CASSQGTGTSSEQYF. V and J are TRBV4-3 and TRBJ2-7; 9 nucleotides match TRBD2. V lost 1 base, J lost 6 bases, and 7 bases stayed unmatched. The CDR3 contains 15 residues. Germline V gene lookup returns CDR1 LGHNA and CDR2 YSLEER.

The V gene is TRBV5-1, the J gene TRBJ1-1; D is ambiguous. The germline CDR1 and CDR2 sequences are SGHRS and YFSETQ. V was trimmed by 9 bases and J by 5 bases, leaving 17 bases between them. There are 13 residues in the CDR3. The CDR3 coding sequence is TGCGCCACCTCGGAAGGGATGGGGACTGAAGCTTTCTTT. Amino acid sequence: CATSEGMGTEAFF.

The chain has TRBV27 and TRBJ2-7; 13 bases agree with TRBD2. The CDR3 sequence is 19 residues long. Germline V gene lookup returns CDR1 MNHEY and CDR2 SMNVEV (reference sequence). The V and J ends lost 2 bases and 3 bases, in that order; junction bases with no gene match: 13. For the CDR3, the DNA is TGTGCCAGCAGTTTACGGATACCGGGACTAGCGGGATCCCACTACGAGCAGTACTTC. Encoded protein: CASSLRIPGLAGSHYEQYF.

This clone turned up a few times. This could be a read error, since a much larger clone is one nucleotide away. The chain recombines TRBV13 with TRBJ2-7; D uncertain. The V gene's germline CDR1 is PRHDT and CDR2 FYEKMQ (reference sequence). V was trimmed by 6 bases and J by 3 bases, leaving 6 bases between them. The CDR3 contains 11 residues. Here the CDR3 DNA reads TGTGCCAGCAGATCATTCTACGAGCAGTACTTC. Translation: CASRSFYEQYF.

J is TRBJ2-1 and V is TRBV9; no clear D. This CDR3 comprises 11 residues. Germline CDR1 SGDLS, CDR2 YYNGEE. V was cut by 2 bases and J by 8 bases, with 5 bases left in between. The chain's CDR3 is CASSVGDEQFF. CDR3 DNA: TGTGCCAGCAGCGTCGGCGATGAGCAGTTCTTC. The whole variable domain, filled in from reference TRBV9 and TRBJ2-1, reads DSGVTQTPKHLITATGQRVTLRCSPRSGDLSVYWYQQSLDQGLQFLIQYYNGEERAKGNILERFSAQQFPDLHSELNLSSLELGDSALYFCASSVGDEQFFGPGTRLTVL.

As to this clone: It is likely a read error: a sequence one base away is far more abundant. The rearrangement joins TRBV2 to TRBJ2-7; D is possibly TRBD1 (6 bases). From germline, CDR1 is SNHLY and CDR2 FYNNEI. The CDR3 length is 13 residues. CDR3 nucleotide sequence: TGTGTCAGCAGTGACAGGTCAACCTACGAGCAGTACTTC. This codes for CVSSDRSTYEQYF.

The V and J genes are TRBV7-6 and TRBJ2-1, with D possibly called TRBD1 or TRBD2 (5 bases each). This CDR3 comprises 15 residues. Trimming cost V 5 bases and J 5 bases, with 16 bases left between them. CDR1 is SGHVS, CDR2 FNYEAQ, per germline. This CDR3 is CASSHPTGTNNEQFF. CDR3 in DNA: TGTGCCAGCAGCCACCCGACCGGGACCAACAATGAGCAGTTCTTC.

The chain links TRBV4-1 to TRBJ2-7; a weak D match, TRBD2 (6 bases). The length of the CDR3 is 13 residues. Germline CDR1 reads MGHRA; CDR2 reads YSYEKL. V lost 4 bases and J 4 bases, leaving 11 bases between the germline ends. The CDR3 nucleotides are TGCGCCAGCAGCCCTCGACGGGGGTACGAGCAGTACTTC. Translated: CASSPRRGYEQYF.

V is TRBV11-2 and J is TRBJ1-2; the D gene is possibly TRBD1 (5 bases). V was cut by 5 bases and J by 5 bases, with 21 bases left in between. Germline CDR1 reads SGHAT; CDR2 reads FQNNGV. The CDR3 has 16 residues. The CDR3 is CASSASGSGSLYGYTF. The DNA for the CDR3 is TGTGCCAGCAGCGCGTCCGGGTCAGGGAGCTTGTATGGCTACACCTTC.

The sample holds a few counts of this clone. V gene TRBV6-7 combines with J gene TRBJ1-1; 9 bases line up with TRBD1. TRBV6-7 is placed among ORFs of uncertain function. This CDR3 spans 14 amino acids. With V trimmed by 4 bases and J by 6 bases, 6 bases remained unmatched. CDR3 sequence (DNA): TGTGCCAGCAGTTCGGGACAGGGTGGATCTGAAGCTTTCTTT. It specifies CASSSGQGGSEAFF.

To note about this clone: Within the sample, other DNA sequences also encode this same CDR3. The genes are TRBV4-1 and TRBJ2-3, with 8 bases identical to TRBD2. Trimming took 4 bases from V and 3 from J; bases not matched to a gene: 6. The CDR3 contains 15 residues. Germline V gives CDR1 MGHRA, CDR2 YSYEKL. This chain's CDR3 is CASSPSGRGTDTQYF. As DNA, the CDR3 is TGCGCCAGCAGCCCGAGCGGGAGAGGTACAGATACGCAGTATTTT.